This T cell receptor (beta chain) was captured by sequencing in a study of blood T cells in healthy people across ages. Using a J-beta primer mix together with a sample-barcoded 5' primer, a second PCR was run for roughly 7 to 12 cycles. TCRdb re-called the 5' RACE reads with MiXCR, one entry per CDR3 protein. The sample holds 600,000 to 1,000,000 distinct CDR3 sequences, 58% seen once. There are 15 residues in the CDR3. Germline CDR1 and CDR2: DFQATT and SNEGSKA (reference sequence). The germline V and J ends were trimmed by 0 bases and 1 base, with 10 bases remaining between them. General study results and limits: Long-lived and aged donors differed, with more naive CD4+ cells and higher diversity in the long-lived. Naive T cell percentage and TCR beta diversity correlated strongly.

Note on this clonotype: Its antigen is unidentified.

The chain joins TRBV20-1 to TRBJ2-1; D tentatively reads TRBD1 or TRBD2 (5 bases each). This TCR came from a man aged 30 to 39 in good health. The sequenced sample was blood. DNA for the CDR3: TGCAGTGCTAGAGATGGGTGGGGGTCCTACAATGAGCAGTTCTTC. Translated: CSARDGWGSYNEQFF.